The entry that follows covers one TCR beta chain sequence. Mismatch with germline at one junction end may stem from a read error. The source of the sample is a study of blood T cell repertoires in COVID-19. About the research overall: The United States, Italy and Spain provided the acute and convalescent COVID-19 samples. The analysed material was cDNA or gDNA that came from T cells, B-cell-depleted T cells, or PBMCs.

Authors' analysis steps: Reference gene primer amplification in the assay estimated nucleated cell counts. The protocol was immunoSEQ multiplex PCR, while the TCRdb copy is restricted to in-frame clones and leaves out a portion. V and J calls and clone size come straight from that table; D and trimming were deduced from the DNA. The sample records about 200,000 clones, about 78% being singletons. Germline V lookup: CDR1 SSHAT, CDR2 FNYEAQ (reference sequence). The CDR3 is 17 residues long. The source of this sequence is a woman aged 70-85 years with acute or convalescent COVID-19. The V gene is TRBV7-7, the J gene TRBJ1-3, with 9 bases fitting TRBD1. Material for sequencing was peripheral blood. This CDR3 is CASTPIGGQGSGNTIYF. The CDR3 DNA follows: TGTGCTAGCACCCCAATCGGGGGACAGGGCTCTGGAAACACCATATATTTT. Drawing the rest from reference TRBV7-7 and TRBJ1-3, the complete variable domain is GAGVSQSPRYKVTKRGQDVTLRCDPISSHATLYWYQQALGQGPEFLTYFNYEAQPDKSGLPSDRFSAERPEGSISTLTIQRTEQRDSAMYRCASTPIGGQGSGNTIYFGEGSWLTVV.